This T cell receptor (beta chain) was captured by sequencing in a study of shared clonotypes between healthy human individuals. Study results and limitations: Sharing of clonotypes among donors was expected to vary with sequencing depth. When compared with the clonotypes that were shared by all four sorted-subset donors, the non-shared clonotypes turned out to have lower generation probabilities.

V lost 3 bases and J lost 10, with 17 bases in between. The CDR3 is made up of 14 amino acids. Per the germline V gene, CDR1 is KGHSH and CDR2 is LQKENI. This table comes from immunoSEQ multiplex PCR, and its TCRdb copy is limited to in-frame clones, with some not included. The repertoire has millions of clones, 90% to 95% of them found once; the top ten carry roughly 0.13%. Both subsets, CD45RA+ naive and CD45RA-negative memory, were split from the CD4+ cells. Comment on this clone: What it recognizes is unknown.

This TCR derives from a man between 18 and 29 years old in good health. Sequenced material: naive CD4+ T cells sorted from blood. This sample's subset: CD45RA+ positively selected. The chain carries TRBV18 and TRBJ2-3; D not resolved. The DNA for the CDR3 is TGTGCCAGCTCACCCCAACCCCCTAGGATTCCGCAGTATTTT. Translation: CASSPQPPRIPQYF.